The 5 T cell receptor beta chains below come from one sample, sequenced in a study of T cells in Graves' hyperthyroidism and ophthalmopathy. Amplification of TCR beta CDR3 regions used RNA as the template. The TCR CDR3 first-round RT-PCR relied on the HTBI primer set. One entry per CDR3 protein results from TCRdb running MiXCR on the multiplex PCR reads. The table shows fewer than 500,000 distinct CDR3 sequences, with roughly 14% occurring only once. Sequenced sample: blood. Receptors were obtained from a woman aged 25 to 45 with Graves' ophthalmopathy.

This clonotype was seen repeatedly, ten times or more. Given a much more abundant clone one base away, this may be a read error. The genes are TRBV30 and TRBJ2-7; tentatively, D is TRBD2 (6 bases). Germline V CDR1 and CDR2: GTSNPN, SVGIG (reference sequence). There are 13 residues in the CDR3. CDR3 amino acids: CAWRGLPAYKQYF. The DNA for the CDR3 is TGTGCCTGGCGGGGACTCCCGGCCTACAAGCAGTACTTC.

This clonotype was picked up many times. The V gene is TRBV3-1, the J gene TRBJ2-5; D gene unclear. V lost 4 bases and J 5 bases, leaving 11 bases between the germline ends. The CDR3 runs to 13 residues. Germline CDR1 and CDR2: LGHDT and YNNKEL (reference sequence). CDR3 sequence: CASSRPSEETQYF. DNA for the CDR3: TGTGCCAGCAGCCGCCCCTCTGAGGAGACCCAGTACTTC.

Ten or more counts support this clonotype. This sequence joins TRBV28 and TRBJ1-1; D is unclear. CDR3 length equals 13 residues. V lost 7 bases, J lost 3 bases, and 12 bases lay in between. The germline gives CDR1 MDHEN, CDR2 SYDVKM. CDR3 loop: CASTSDGYTEAFF. The CDR3 DNA follows: TGTGCCAGCACCTCGGACGGATACACTGAAGCTTTCTTT.

This clonotype was recorded many times. V usage is TRBV6-1 and J usage is TRBJ1-2; 7 bases map to TRBD1. J gave up 6 bases and V 6 bases, and 7 bases lay outside the gene matches. The CDR3 contains 13 residues. CDR1 and CDR2 (germline): MNHNS, SASEGT. The CDR3 DNA sequence: TGTGCCAGCAGGTGGGACAGTGGAAATGGCTACACCTTC. Protein product: CASRWDSGNGYTF.

This clonotype was picked up many times. This chain uses TRBV20-1 with TRBJ2-7, with TRBD2 as a possible D gene (6 bases). Trimming pared 4 bases from V and 6 bases from J, leaving 25 bases between. CDR3 length equals 16 residues. Germline values: CDR1 DFQATT, CDR2 SNEGSKA (reference sequence). CDR3 DNA sequence: TGCAGTGCTACTCCCCTCTTGGACTACAAGACGGGCGAGCAGTACTTC. Encoded protein: CSATPLLDYKTGEQYF.